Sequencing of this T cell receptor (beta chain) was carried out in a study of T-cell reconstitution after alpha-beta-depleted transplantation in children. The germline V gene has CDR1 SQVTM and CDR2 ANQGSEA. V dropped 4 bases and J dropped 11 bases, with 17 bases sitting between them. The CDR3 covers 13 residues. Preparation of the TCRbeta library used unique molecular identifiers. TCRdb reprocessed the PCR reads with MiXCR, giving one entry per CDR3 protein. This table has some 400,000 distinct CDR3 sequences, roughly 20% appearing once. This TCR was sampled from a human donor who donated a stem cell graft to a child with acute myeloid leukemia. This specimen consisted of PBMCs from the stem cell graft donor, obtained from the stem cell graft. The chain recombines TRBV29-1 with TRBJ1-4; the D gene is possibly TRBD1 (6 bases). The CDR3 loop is CSVGGGGTKKLFF. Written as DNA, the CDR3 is TGCAGCGTTGGGGGGGGCGGTACGAAGAAACTGTTTTTT.